Presented here are 18 T cell receptor beta chains from one specimen sequenced in a study of regulatory T cells in long-lasting Graves disease. The time point was: newly diagnosed GD, antithyroid drugs for less than 3 months. RNA isolated from PBMCs was used to make the TCR library. Both iRepertoire HTBI primers and Arm-PCR of CDR3 regions were used to build the TCR beta libraries. TCRdb itself ran the multiplex PCR reads through MiXCR, one entry per CDR3 protein. The sample includes about 440,000 distinct CDR3 sequences, 14% to 15% of them seen just once. Separately, the same data were catalogued under a study of T cells in Graves' hyperthyroidism and ophthalmopathy.

Here the sequenced sample was peripheral blood mononuclear cells (PBMCs), taken at new diagnosis, from a patient treated with antithyroid drugs. The source is a woman in her 30s with Graves disease.

With regard to this clonotype: Since a much larger clone is just one base distant, this may be a read error. This rearrangement joins TRBV28 to TRBJ2-7; D possibly corresponds to TRBD2 (6 bases). Germline V gene sequence: CDR1 MDHEN, CDR2 SYDVKM. The V and J ends lost 5 bases and 7 bases respectively, with 9 bases between them. The CDR3 is made up of 11 amino acids. Here the CDR3 DNA reads TGTGCCAGCAGTCCTCTAGCGGAGCAGTACTTC. It yields the protein CASSPLAEQYF.

The table lists this clonotype with many counts. The chain is built from TRBV4-1 and TRBJ2-7; TRBD1 matches at 11 bases. The CDR3 is 13 amino acids. CDR1 and CDR2 (germline): MGHRA, YSYEKL. The V and J ends lost 4 bases and 7 bases, in that order; junction bases with no gene match: 3. The CDR3 DNA reads as TGCGCCAGCAGCCTGGGACAGGGGGGGGAGCAGTACTTC. It codes for CASSLGQGGEQYF.

This clonotype was detected a few times. The CDR3 loop is CSASGRVGYEQYF. For the CDR3, the DNA is TGCAGTGCTAGCGGCAGGGTTGGCTACGAGCAGTACTTC. The genes are TRBV20-1 and TRBJ2-7, with D possibly matching TRBD1 (5 bases). Germline values: CDR1 DFQATT, CDR2 SNEGSKA (reference sequence). CDR3 length: 13 amino acids. Trimming removed 3 bases at V and 3 bases at J, with 12 bases between.

This clonotype appeared many times. The chain recombines TRBV6-1 with TRBJ2-5, with D tentatively TRBD2 (5 bases). Deletions cut 4 bases from V and 5 bases from J, with 17 bases between. Germline V CDR1 and CDR2: MNHNS, SASEGT. CDR3 length: 15 residues. CDR3 DNA: TGTGCCAGCAGTGCGAGGGATGACCGTGCGGAGACCCAGTACTTC. The encoded protein is CASSARDDRAETQYF.

Points on this clonotype: Possible read error: a much larger clone is one base away. The rearrangement links TRBV2 to TRBJ1-6; 8 bases match TRBD1. The CDR3 loop spans 13 amino acids. Germline V gives CDR1 SNHLY, CDR2 FYNNEI. DNA for the CDR3: TGTGCCAGCAGGGGGACAGGAAATTCACCCTTCCACTTT. Its translation: CASRGTGNSPFHF.

This chain uses TRBV20-1 with TRBJ2-2; possible D gene TRBD2, 7 bases. Germline lookup yields CDR1 DFQATT and CDR2 SNEGSKA (reference sequence). The germline V and J ends were trimmed by 1 base and 7 bases, with 22 bases remaining between them. The CDR3 length is 17 residues. The CDR3 nucleotides are TGCAGTGCTAGAGTCGGGTATCGGGGGGCGCGAGGCGGGGAGCTGTTTTTT. It codes for CSARVGYRGARGGELFF.

This clonotype was found many times. A junction boundary mismatches the germline segment, possibly from a read error. V gene TRBV9 combines with J gene TRBJ2-5; 11 bases align to TRBD2. Per germline, CDR1 SGDLS and CDR2 YYNGEE. CDR3 size: 13 residues. This CDR3 is CASSEWVAGGVIF. CDR3 in DNA: TGTGCCAGCAGCGAGTGGGTAGCGGGAGGGGTGATCTTC.

This clonotype showed up just a few times. The chain joins TRBV4-1 to TRBJ2-1; D remains ambiguous. Trimming took off 3 bases at V and 12 bases at J, with 9 bases between the two ends. This CDR3 region has 11 residues. Germline V CDR1 and CDR2: MGHRA, YSYEKL. CDR3 nucleotide sequence: TGCGCCAGCAGCCAGGACCGGGTGCAGTTCTTC. This sequence encodes CASSQDRVQFF.

In this sample, this clonotype turned up many times. This rearrangement joins TRBV12-3 or TRBV12-4 to TRBJ1-1, with a possible D match to TRBD1 (5 bases). Trimming stripped 6 bases from V and 4 bases from J, with 15 bases between. This CDR3 region has 14 residues. The CDR3 reads CASRRQLRGTEAFF. CDR3 DNA sequence: TGTGCCAGCAGGCGACAGCTCCGAGGCACTGAAGCTTTCTTT.

This clonotype was observed at least ten times. This sequence joins TRBV24-1 and TRBJ2-1; the D gene is possibly TRBD2 (5 bases). This CDR3 spans 15 amino acids. Germline CDR1 is KGHDR and CDR2 is SFDVKD. The V end was cut by 4 bases, the J end by 0 bases, with 9 bases between. The CDR3 loop reads CATSELRGSYNEQFF. The CDR3 DNA reads as TGTGCCACCAGTGAACTACGGGGCTCCTACAATGAGCAGTTCTTC.

This clonotype has a count of ten or more. This chain joins TRBV11-2 and TRBJ2-1; the match to TRBD2 covers 12 bases. Germline trimming cut 1 base from V and 10 bases from J; bases unmatched to any gene: 20. Germline V lookup: CDR1 SGHAT, CDR2 FQNNGV. The CDR3 extends over 20 amino acids. CDR3 residues: CASSLGLAGGLGASMREQFF. CDR3 DNA: TGTGCCAGCAGCTTAGGTCTAGCGGGAGGGCTTGGGGCCTCGATGCGCGAGCAGTTCTTC.

This rearrangement joins TRBV14 to TRBJ1-6; D may be TRBD1 (5 bases). This CDR3 is 14 amino acids long. CDR1 and CDR2 (germline): SGHDN, FVKESK. V dropped 6 bases and J dropped 5 bases, with 11 bases sitting between them. The CDR3 here is CASRGEPNNSPLHF. The CDR3 DNA sequence: TGTGCCAGCAGGGGGGAACCCAATAATTCACCCCTCCACTTT.

The chain combines TRBV20-1 with TRBJ2-1; tentatively, D is TRBD1 (5 bases). Trimming pared 6 bases from V and 4 bases from J, leaving 13 bases between. CDR1 is DFQATT, CDR2 SNEGSKA, per germline (reference sequence). The CDR3 extends over 13 amino acids. Here the CDR3 DNA reads TGCAGTGCCCCCGAGGACATTTACAATGAGCAGTTCTTC. Translated, it gives CSAPEDIYNEQFF.

This clonotype came up many times. V gene TRBV30 combines with J gene TRBJ1-4; no clear D gene. The CDR3 is 14 amino acids. V lost 4 bases and J 3 bases, leaving 12 bases between the germline ends. Germline CDR1 is GTSNPN and CDR2 is SVGIG (reference sequence). CDR3: CAWKSGRANEKLFF. CDR3 coding DNA: TGTGCCTGGAAATCGGGGAGGGCTAATGAAAAACTGTTTTTT.

This clonotype was detected only once. This chain joins TRBV14 and TRBJ2-3; D tentatively fits TRBD1 or TRBD2 (5 bases each). The J call may be incorrect, as the DNA end agrees better with TRBJ2-5. The CDR3 consists of 14 residues. Per germline, CDR1 SGHDN and CDR2 FVKESK. The CDR3 protein is CASSALRDQMTQYF. DNA of the CDR3: TGTGCCAGCAGCGCTCTCCGGGACCAGATGACCCAGTACTTC.

The sample holds a few counts of this clonotype. The rearrangement uses TRBV7-9 and TRBJ2-1, with 7 bases that match TRBD2. The CDR3 is made up of 15 amino acids. With V trimmed by 2 bases and J by 10 bases, 11 bases remained unmatched. Germline-derived CDR1 and CDR2 are SEHNR and FQNEAQ (reference sequence). The CDR3 region is CASSLLAGVPREQFF. DNA for the CDR3: TGTGCCAGCAGCTTACTCGCGGGAGTTCCGAGGGAGCAGTTCTTC.

The table lists this clonotype with a count of one. This clone may be a read error of a much larger clone one base away. Because the CDR3 is missing its conserved closing phenylalanine or tryptophan, this is likely a read error. The V and J genes are TRBV7-3 and TRBJ2-3, with D maybe TRBD2 (5 bases). Trimming cost V 5 bases and J 6 bases, with 18 bases left between them. Per germline, CDR1 SGHTA and CDR2 FQGTGA. This CDR3 spans 15 amino acids. CDR3 DNA sequence: TGTGCCAGCAGCCTCCAGTCCCGGACTGCGGATACGCAGTATTCT. This sequence encodes CASSLQSRTADTQYS.

This clonotype was counted ten times or more. V usage is TRBV12-5 and J usage is TRBJ2-5, with TRBD2 matching over 9 bases. CDR3 length equals 15 residues. The junction had 9 bases not matched to a gene; V was cut back by 6 bases and J by 4 bases. Germline V gene sequence: CDR1 LGHNT, CDR2 FRNRAP. The CDR3 DNA follows: TGTGCTAGTGGCCCCCCTGAACTAGCGGGAGAGACCCAGTACTTC. This encodes CASGPPELAGETQYF.